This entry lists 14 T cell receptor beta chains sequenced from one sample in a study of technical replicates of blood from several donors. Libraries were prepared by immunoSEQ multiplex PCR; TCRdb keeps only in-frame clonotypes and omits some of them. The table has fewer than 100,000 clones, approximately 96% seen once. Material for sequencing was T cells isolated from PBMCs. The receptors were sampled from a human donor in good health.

The CDR3 DNA is TGTGCCAGCAGCTTAGCCGGGACAGACTATGGCTACACCTTC. Protein sequence: CASSLAGTDYGYTF. The rearrangement links TRBV7-9 to TRBJ1-2, with 7 bases lining up with TRBD1. Per germline, CDR1 SEHNR and CDR2 FQNEAQ (reference sequence). The CDR3 length is 14 residues. After removal of 0 bases from V and 3 bases from J, the junction contained 1 base not matched to a gene.

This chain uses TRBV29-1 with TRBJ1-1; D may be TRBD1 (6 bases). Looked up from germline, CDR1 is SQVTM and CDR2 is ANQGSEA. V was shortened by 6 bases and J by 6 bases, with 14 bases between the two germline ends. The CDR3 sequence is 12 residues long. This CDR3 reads CSVLLRGSEAFF. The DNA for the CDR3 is TGCAGCGTGTTACTCAGGGGCTCTGAAGCTTTCTTT.

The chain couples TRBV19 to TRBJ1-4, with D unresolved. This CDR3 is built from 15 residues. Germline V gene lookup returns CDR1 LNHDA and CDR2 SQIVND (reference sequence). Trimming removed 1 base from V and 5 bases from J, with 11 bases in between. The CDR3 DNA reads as TGTGCCAGTAGTATAGGAAACACCCTCAATGAAAAACTGTTTTTT. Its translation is CASSIGNTLNEKLFF. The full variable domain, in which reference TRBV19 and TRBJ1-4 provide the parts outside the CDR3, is DGGITQSPKYLFRKEGQNVTLSCEQNLNHDAMYWYRQDPGQGLRLIYYSQIVNDFQKGDIAEGYSVSREKKESFPLTVTSAQKNPTAFYLCASSIGNTLNEKLFFGSGTQLSVL.

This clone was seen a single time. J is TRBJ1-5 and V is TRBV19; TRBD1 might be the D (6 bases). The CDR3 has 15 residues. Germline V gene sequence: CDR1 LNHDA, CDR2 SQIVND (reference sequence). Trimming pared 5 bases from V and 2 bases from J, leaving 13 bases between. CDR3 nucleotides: TGTGCCAGTAGTTCGGACAGATGGGGCAATCAGCCCCAGCATTTT. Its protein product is CASSSDRWGNQPQHF.

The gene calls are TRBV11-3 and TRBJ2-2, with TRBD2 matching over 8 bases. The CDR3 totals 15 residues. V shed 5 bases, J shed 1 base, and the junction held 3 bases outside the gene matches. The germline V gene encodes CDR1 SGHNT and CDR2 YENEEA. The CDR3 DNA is TGTGCCAGCAGCCTCCGGGGGGGGAACACCGGGGAGCTGTTTTTT. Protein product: CASSLRGGNTGELFF.

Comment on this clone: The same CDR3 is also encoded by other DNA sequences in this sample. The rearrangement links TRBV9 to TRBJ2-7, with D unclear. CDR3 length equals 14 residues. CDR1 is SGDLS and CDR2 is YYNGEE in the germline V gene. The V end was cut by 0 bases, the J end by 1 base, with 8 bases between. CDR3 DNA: TGTGCCAGCAGCGTAGGGCGGTCATCCTACGAGCAGTACTTC. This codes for CASSVGRSSYEQYF.

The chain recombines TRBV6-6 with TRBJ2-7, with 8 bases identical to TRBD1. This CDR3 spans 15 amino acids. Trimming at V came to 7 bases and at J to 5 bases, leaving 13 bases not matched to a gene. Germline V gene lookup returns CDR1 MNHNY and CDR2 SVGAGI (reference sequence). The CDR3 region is CASTPTWTGNNEQYF. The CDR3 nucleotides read TGTGCCAGCACCCCTACGTGGACAGGGAACAACGAGCAGTACTTC.

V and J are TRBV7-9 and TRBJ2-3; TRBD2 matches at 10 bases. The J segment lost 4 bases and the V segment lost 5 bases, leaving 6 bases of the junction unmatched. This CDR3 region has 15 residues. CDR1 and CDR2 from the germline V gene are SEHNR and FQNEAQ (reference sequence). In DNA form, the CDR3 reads TGTGCCAGCAGCCTCATTAGCGGGAGGCCAGATACGCAGTATTTT. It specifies CASSLISGRPDTQYF. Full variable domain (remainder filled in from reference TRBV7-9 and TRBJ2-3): DTGVSQNPRHKITKRGQNVTFRCDPISEHNRLYWYRQTLGQGPEFLTYFQNEAQLEKSRLLSDRFSAERPKGSFSTLEIQRTEQGDSAMYLCASSLISGRPDTQYFGPGTRLTVL.

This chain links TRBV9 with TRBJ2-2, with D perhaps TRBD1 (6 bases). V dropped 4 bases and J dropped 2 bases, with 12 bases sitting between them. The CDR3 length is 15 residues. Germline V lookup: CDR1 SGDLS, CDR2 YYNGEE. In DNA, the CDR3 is TGTGCCAGCAGCCCCCGGACAGTTAACACCGGGGAGCTGTTTTTT. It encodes CASSPRTVNTGELFF.

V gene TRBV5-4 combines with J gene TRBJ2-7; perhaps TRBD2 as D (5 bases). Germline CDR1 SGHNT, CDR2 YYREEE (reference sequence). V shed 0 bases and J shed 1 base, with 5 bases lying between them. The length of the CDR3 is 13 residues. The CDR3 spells CASSLGESYEQYF. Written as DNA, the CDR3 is TGTGCCAGCAGCTTGGGGGAGTCCTACGAGCAGTACTTC.

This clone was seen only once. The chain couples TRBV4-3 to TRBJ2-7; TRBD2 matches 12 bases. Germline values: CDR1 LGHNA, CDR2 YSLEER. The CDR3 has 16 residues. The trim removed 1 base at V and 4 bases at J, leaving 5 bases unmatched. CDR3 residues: CASSQGRLAGVYEQYF. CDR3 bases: TGCGCCAGCAGCCAAGGCCGACTAGCGGGAGTATACGAGCAGTACTTC.

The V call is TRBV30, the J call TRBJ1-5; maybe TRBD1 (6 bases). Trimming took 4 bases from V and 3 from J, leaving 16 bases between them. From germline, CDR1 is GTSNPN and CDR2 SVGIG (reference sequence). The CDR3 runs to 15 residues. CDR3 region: CAWTQGVNFNQPQHF. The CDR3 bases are TGTGCCTGGACACAGGGTGTGAATTTCAATCAGCCCCAGCATTTT.

CDR3 sequence: CASSDPDRNTEAFF. CDR3 coding DNA: TGTGCCAGCAGTGATCCTGACAGGAACACTGAAGCTTTCTTT. The V call is TRBV2, the J call TRBJ1-1; D might be TRBD1 (5 bases). This CDR3 comprises 14 residues. Trimming removed 3 bases from V and 1 base from J, with 9 bases in between. Germline V CDR1 and CDR2: SNHLY, FYNNEI.

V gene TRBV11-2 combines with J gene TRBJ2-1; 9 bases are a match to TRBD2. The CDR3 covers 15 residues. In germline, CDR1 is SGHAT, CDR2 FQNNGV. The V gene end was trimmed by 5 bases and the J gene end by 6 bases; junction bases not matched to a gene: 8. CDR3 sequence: CASSPETSGVNEQFF. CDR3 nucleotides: TGTGCCAGCAGCCCAGAGACTAGCGGAGTCAATGAGCAGTTCTTC.